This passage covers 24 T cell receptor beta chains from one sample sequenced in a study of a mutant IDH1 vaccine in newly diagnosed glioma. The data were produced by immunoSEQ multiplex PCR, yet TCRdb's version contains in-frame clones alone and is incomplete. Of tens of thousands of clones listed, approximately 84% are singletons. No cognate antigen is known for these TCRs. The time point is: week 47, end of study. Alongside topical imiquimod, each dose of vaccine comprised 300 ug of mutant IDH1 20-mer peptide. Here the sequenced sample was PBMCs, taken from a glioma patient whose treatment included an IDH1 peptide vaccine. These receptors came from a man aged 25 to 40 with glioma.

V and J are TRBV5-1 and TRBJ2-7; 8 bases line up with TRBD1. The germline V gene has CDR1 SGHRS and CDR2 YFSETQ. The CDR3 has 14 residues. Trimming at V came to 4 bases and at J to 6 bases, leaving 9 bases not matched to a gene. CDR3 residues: CASSPGQGEGEQYF. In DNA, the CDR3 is TGCGCCAGCAGCCCTGGACAGGGTGAGGGCGAGCAGTACTTC.

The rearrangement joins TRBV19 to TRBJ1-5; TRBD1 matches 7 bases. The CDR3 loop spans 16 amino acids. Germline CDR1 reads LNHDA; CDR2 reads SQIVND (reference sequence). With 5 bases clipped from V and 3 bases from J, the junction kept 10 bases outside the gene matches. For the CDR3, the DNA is TGTGCCAGTAGTGAAAACAGGGGAACAAACAATCAGCCCCAGCATTTT. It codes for CASSENRGTNNQPQHF.

The CDR3, as DNA: TGTGCCATCAGTGACCCTACCGGGAGGGTCGGCTACACCTTC. Encoded protein: CAISDPTGRVGYTF. This rearrangement joins TRBV10-3 to TRBJ1-2, with D uncertain. This CDR3 has 14 residues. CDR1 is ENHRY and CDR2 is SYGVKD in the germline V gene. Trimming removed 3 bases at V and 8 bases at J, with 16 bases between.

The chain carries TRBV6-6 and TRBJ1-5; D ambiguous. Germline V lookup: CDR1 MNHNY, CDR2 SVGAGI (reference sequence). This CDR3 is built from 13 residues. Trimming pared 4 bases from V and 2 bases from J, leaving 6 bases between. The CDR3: CASSWTGNQPQHF. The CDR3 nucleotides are TGTGCCAGCAGTTGGACTGGCAATCAGCCCCAGCATTTT.

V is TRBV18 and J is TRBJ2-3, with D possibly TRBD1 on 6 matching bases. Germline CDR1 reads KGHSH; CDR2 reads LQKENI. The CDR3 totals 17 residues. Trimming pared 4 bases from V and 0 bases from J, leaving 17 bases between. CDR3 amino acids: CASSRPGATTSTDTQYF. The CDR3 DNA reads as TGTGCCAGCTCACGGCCAGGGGCTACAACTAGCACAGATACGCAGTATTTT.

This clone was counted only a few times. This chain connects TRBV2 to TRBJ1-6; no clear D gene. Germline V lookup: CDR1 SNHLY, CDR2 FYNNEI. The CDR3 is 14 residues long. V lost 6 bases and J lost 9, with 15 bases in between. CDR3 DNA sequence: TGTGCCAGCAGGAGAACAGAATGGGGTTCACCCCTCCACTTT. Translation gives CASRRTEWGSPLHF.

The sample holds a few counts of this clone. CDR3 sequence (DNA): TGTGCCAGTACCCGCTCGGGGGGAGGCGAAAAACTGTTTTTT. Protein sequence: CASTRSGGGEKLFF. This chain joins TRBV19 and TRBJ1-4; TRBD1 is a possible D gene (5 bases). V dropped 7 bases and J dropped 8 bases, with 17 bases sitting between them. The CDR3 is 14 residues long. CDR1 is LNHDA and CDR2 is SQIVND in the germline V gene (reference sequence).

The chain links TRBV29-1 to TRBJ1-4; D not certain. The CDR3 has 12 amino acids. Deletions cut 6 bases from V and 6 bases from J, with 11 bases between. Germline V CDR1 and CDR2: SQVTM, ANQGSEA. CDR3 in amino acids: CSVRSGDEKLFF. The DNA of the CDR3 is TGCAGCGTCCGTTCGGGAGATGAAAAACTGTTTTTT.

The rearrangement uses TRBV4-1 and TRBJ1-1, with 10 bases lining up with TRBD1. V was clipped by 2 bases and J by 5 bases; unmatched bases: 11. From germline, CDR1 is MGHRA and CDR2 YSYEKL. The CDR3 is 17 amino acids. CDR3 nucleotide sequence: TGCGCCAGCAGCCAACTAAAAATCGACAGGGGGCCTACTGAAGCTTTCTTT. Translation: CASSQLKIDRGPTEAFF.

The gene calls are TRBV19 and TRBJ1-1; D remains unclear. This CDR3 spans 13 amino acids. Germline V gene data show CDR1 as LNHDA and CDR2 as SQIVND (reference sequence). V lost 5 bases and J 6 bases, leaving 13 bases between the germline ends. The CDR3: CASSPLPRAEAFF. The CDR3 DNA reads TGTGCCAGTAGTCCCTTGCCGCGGGCTGAAGCTTTCTTT. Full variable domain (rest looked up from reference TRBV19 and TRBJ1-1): DGGITQSPKYLFRKEGQNVTLSCEQNLNHDAMYWYRQDPGQGLRLIYYSQIVNDFQKGDIAEGYSVSREKKESFPLTVTSAQKNPTAFYLCASSPLPRAEAFFGQGTRLTVV.

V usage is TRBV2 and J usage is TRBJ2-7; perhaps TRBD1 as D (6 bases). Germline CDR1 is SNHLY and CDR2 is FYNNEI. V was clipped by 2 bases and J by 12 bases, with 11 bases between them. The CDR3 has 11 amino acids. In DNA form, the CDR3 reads TGTGCCAGCAGTGAAAGTCAGGGGTCGTACTTC. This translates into CASSESQGSYF.

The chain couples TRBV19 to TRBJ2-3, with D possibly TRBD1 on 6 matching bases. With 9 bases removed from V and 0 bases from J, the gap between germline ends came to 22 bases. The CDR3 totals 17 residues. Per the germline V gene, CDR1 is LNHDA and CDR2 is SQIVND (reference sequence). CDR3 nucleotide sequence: TGTGCCAGCCGGTCCACCAGATCTGGGACAAGCACAGATACGCAGTATTTT. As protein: CASRSTRSGTSTDTQYF.

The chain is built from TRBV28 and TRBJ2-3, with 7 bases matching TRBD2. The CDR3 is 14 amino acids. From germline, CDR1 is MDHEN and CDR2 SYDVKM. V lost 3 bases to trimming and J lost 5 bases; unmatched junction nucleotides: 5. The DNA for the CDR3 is TGTGCCAGCAGTTTGGTGAGGGAGGGAGATACGCAGTATTTT. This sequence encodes CASSLVREGDTQYF.

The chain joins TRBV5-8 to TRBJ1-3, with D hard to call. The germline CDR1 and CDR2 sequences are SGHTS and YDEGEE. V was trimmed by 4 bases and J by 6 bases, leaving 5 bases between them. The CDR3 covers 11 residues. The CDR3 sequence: CASSPLNTIYF. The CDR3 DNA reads TGTGCCAGCAGCCCGTTAAACACCATATATTTT.

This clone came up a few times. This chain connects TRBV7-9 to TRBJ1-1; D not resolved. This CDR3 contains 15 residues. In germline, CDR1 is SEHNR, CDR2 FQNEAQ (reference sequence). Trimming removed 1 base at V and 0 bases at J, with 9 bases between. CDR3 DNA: TGTGCCAGCAGCTTAGGTGGGGTTATGAACACTGAAGCTTTCTTT. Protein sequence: CASSLGGVMNTEAFF.

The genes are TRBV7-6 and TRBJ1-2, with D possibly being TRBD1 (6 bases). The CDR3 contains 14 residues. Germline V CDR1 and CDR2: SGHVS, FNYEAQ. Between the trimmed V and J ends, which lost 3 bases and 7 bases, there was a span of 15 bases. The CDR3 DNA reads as TGTGCCAGCAGCTTTAGTCACAGGGACGGTGGCTACACCTTC. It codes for CASSFSHRDGGYTF.

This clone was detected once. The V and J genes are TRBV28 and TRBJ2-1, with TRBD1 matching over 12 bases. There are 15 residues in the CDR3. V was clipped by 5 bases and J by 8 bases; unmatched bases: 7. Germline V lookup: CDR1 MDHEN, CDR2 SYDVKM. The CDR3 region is CASSDRDRGLHEQFF. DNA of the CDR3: TGTGCCAGCAGTGACCGGGACAGGGGGCTGCATGAGCAGTTCTTC.

CDR3 DNA: TGTGCCAGCAGCTTAACAGGGCCCGGACAGGTATACAATGAGCAGTTCTTC. Translation gives CASSLTGPGQVYNEQFF. V and J are TRBV11-1 and TRBJ2-1, with 7 positions matching TRBD1. V gave up 2 bases and J gave up 4 bases; unmatched junction bases: 11. The CDR3 covers 17 residues. Germline-derived CDR1 and CDR2 are SGHAT and FQDESV (reference sequence).

The CDR3, as DNA: TGCGCCAGCAGAGAGGACAGGGAGTCTGAAGCTTTCTTT. Protein product: CASREDRESEAFF. The chain carries TRBV10-1 and TRBJ1-1; TRBD1 matches 8 bases. This CDR3 has 13 amino acids. Trimming removed 6 bases from V and 6 bases from J; junction bases left unmatched: 6. CDR1 is WNHNN and CDR2 is SYGVQD in the germline V gene (reference sequence).

The CDR3 reads CASSAGTTSYNEQFF. In nucleotides, the CDR3 is TGTGCCAGCAGCGCCGGGACCACCTCCTACAATGAGCAGTTCTTC. The J gene is TRBJ2-1, the V gene TRBV9, with D perhaps being TRBD1 or TRBD2 (5 bases each). With 3 bases removed from V and 0 bases from J, the gap between germline ends came to 10 bases. The CDR3 consists of 15 residues. Looked up from germline, CDR1 is SGDLS and CDR2 is YYNGEE.

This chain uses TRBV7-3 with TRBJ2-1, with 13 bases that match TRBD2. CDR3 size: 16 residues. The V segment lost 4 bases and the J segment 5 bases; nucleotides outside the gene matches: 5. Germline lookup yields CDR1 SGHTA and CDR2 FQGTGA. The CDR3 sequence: CASSSTGLAGNNEQFF. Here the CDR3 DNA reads TGTGCCAGCAGCTCGACGGGACTAGCGGGAAACAATGAGCAGTTCTTC.

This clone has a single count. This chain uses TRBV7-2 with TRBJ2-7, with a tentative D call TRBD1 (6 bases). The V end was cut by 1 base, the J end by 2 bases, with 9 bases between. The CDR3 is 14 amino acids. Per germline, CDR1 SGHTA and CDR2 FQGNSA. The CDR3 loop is CASSLVQGTYEQYF. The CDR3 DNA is TGTGCCAGCAGCTTAGTCCAGGGGACCTACGAGCAGTACTTC. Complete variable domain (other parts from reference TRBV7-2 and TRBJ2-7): GAGVSQSPSNKVTEKGKDVELRCDPISGHTALYWYRQSLGQGLEFLIYFQGNSAPDKSGLPSDRFSAERTGGSVSTLTIQRTQQEDSAVYLCASSLVQGTYEQYFGPGTRLTVT.

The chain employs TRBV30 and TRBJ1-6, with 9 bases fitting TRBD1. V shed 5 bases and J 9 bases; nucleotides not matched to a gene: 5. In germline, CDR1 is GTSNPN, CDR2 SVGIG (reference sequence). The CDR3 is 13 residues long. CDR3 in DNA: TGTGCCTGGCGGGGACAGGGCTTTTCACCCCTCCACTTT. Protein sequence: CAWRGQGFSPLHF.

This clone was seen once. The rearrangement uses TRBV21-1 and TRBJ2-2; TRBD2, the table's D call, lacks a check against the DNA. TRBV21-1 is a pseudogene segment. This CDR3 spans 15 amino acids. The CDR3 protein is CASSTPERGTGELFF. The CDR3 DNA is TGTGCCAGCAGCACACCAGAGAGAGGAACCGGGGAGCTGTTTTTT.